These 26 T cell receptor beta chains were all obtained from the same sample, sequenced in a study of blood T cells in healthy people across ages. A second 7 to 11 cycle PCR used barcoded and J-beta primers. TCRdb used MiXCR to reprocess the 5' RACE reads, holding one entry per CDR3 protein. The sample consists of approximately 850,000 distinct CDR3 sequences, roughly 44% of them appearing once. Sequenced sample: blood. The receptors here all came from a man in his fifties or sixties in good health.

This rearrangement joins TRBV5-4 to TRBJ2-7, with TRBD2 identical over 7 bases. CDR3 length: 14 amino acids. Germline CDR1 SGHNT, CDR2 YYREEE (reference sequence). The ends lost 5 bases at V and 3 bases at J; junction bases unmatched: 8. CDR3 in amino acids: CASRPGGTDYEQYF. The CDR3 nucleotides read TGTGCCAGCAGACCCGGGGGGACCGACTACGAGCAGTACTTC.

The chain uses TRBV7-2 and TRBJ2-3, with TRBD1 matching 11 bases. The CDR3 contains 16 residues. V trimming: 5 bases; J trimming: 3 bases; junction bases outside the gene matches: 7. CDR1 and CDR2 (germline): SGHTA, FQGNSA. This CDR3 is CASSPRTGGFTDTQYF. DNA for the CDR3: TGTGCCAGCAGCCCACGGACAGGGGGCTTTACAGATACGCAGTATTTT.

This clonotype has only a few counts. The rearrangement uses TRBV5-1 and TRBJ2-1; 11 bases match TRBD2. From germline, CDR1 is SGHRS and CDR2 YFSETQ. V lost 0 bases to trimming and J lost 8 bases; unmatched junction nucleotides: 4. The CDR3 contains 15 residues. For the CDR3, the DNA is TGCGCCAGCAGCTTGGCTAGCGGGGGGACCTATGAGCAGTTCTTC. Translation: CASSLASGGTYEQFF.

V and J are TRBV4-3 and TRBJ1-5, with TRBD1 identical over 7 bases. This CDR3 is built from 17 residues. The germline CDR1 and CDR2 sequences are LGHNA and YSLEER. The V gene end was trimmed by 0 bases and the J gene end by 5 bases; junction bases not matched to a gene: 10. CDR3 DNA: TGCGCCAGCAGCCAAGATTTTCGGGACAGCACAGATCAGCCCCAGCATTTT. Translated, it gives CASSQDFRDSTDQPQHF.

This clonotype was seen a few times. This chain joins TRBV7-2 and TRBJ1-5; D may be TRBD1 (5 bases). Germline loops: CDR1 SGHTA, CDR2 FQGNSA. V lost 3 bases and J 3 bases, leaving 9 bases between the germline ends. The CDR3 extends over 14 amino acids. For the CDR3, the DNA is TGTGCCAGCAGCTTGCAGGGATACAATCAGCCCCAGCATTTT. It yields the protein CASSLQGYNQPQHF.

For this clonotype: A much more abundant neighbour one base away suggests this may be a read error. CDR3 loop: CASSCDRGETQYF. The CDR3 DNA sequence: TGTGCCAGCAGCTGCGACAGGGGAGAGACCCAGTACTTC. The chain combines TRBV7-2 with TRBJ2-5; 8 bases match TRBD1. CDR1 and CDR2 from the germline V gene are SGHTA and FQGNSA. The V segment lost 4 bases and the J segment 4 bases; nucleotides outside the gene matches: 2. This CDR3 has 13 amino acids.

The rearrangement uses TRBV29-1 and TRBJ2-7, with D maybe TRBD1 (5 bases). The germline V gene encodes CDR1 SQVTM and CDR2 ANQGSEA. V lost 4 bases to trimming and J lost 6 bases, with 16 bases between them. The CDR3 runs 13 residues. CDR3 DNA sequence: TGCAGCGTTGGGCAGGGTATTTGGGTCGAGCAGTACTTC. Translation: CSVGQGIWVEQYF.

The genes are TRBV6-6 and TRBJ1-4; D is uncertain. Germline V gene lookup returns CDR1 MNHNY and CDR2 SVGAGI (reference sequence). This CDR3 region has 14 residues. V lost 7 bases to trimming and J lost 3 bases, with 12 bases between them. The CDR3 region has the DNA TGTGCCAGCATAGGAAGTCAGTCTAATGAAAAACTGTTTTTT. Translated: CASIGSQSNEKLFF.

This chain joins TRBV12-3 or TRBV12-4 and TRBJ2-1; D gene ambiguous. The CDR3 extends over 15 amino acids. The germline V and J ends were trimmed by 3 bases and 2 bases, with 11 bases remaining between them. The CDR3, as DNA: TGTGCCAGCAGTTTTGAGACTGAGGCCTACAATGAGCAGTTCTTC. Translating gives CASSFETEAYNEQFF.

This chain joins TRBV7-2 and TRBJ2-4, with TRBD2 matching 16 bases. Germline V lookup: CDR1 SGHTA, CDR2 FQGNSA. The CDR3 is 17 residues long. V lost 4 bases to trimming and J lost 4 bases; unmatched junction nucleotides: 4. CDR3 nucleotide sequence: TGTGCCAGCAGCTCGGGACTAGCGGGGGGGGCTAAAAACATTCAGTACTTC. It codes for CASSSGLAGGAKNIQYF.

The chain is built from TRBV4-3 and TRBJ2-1; D is undetermined. The V and J ends lost 0 bases and 4 bases respectively, with 13 bases between them. Germline CDR1 and CDR2: LGHNA and YSLEER. The CDR3 totals 16 residues. In DNA, the CDR3 is TGCGCCAGCAGCCAAGACGACACTGAGGCTTACAATGAGCAGTTCTTC. Protein product: CASSQDDTEAYNEQFF.

The V call is TRBV20-1, the J call TRBJ2-2, with 7 bases lining up with TRBD1. V was clipped by 1 base and J by 7 bases; unmatched bases: 9. The CDR3 runs 15 residues. CDR1 is DFQATT, CDR2 SNEGSKA, per germline (reference sequence). CDR3 coding DNA: TGCAGTGCTAGAGTCACGGCGGACAGGAACGGGGAGCTGTTTTTT. Its protein product is CSARVTADRNGELFF.

This clonotype was seen more than once but under ten times. The CDR3 here is CASSRGQGGTGANVLTF. DNA for the CDR3: TGCGCCAGCAGCCGCGGACAGGGGGGAACTGGGGCCAACGTCCTGACTTTC. The chain couples TRBV4-1 to TRBJ2-6; 10 bases are a match to TRBD1. Germline V CDR1 and CDR2: MGHRA, YSYEKL. The ends lost 4 bases at V and 2 bases at J; junction bases unmatched: 5. The CDR3 sequence is 17 residues long.

The chain recombines TRBV20-1 with TRBJ2-7; tentative D call: TRBD2 (6 bases). The CDR3 totals 13 residues. Trimming removed 1 base from V and 2 bases from J, with 9 bases in between. Germline CDR1 reads DFQATT; CDR2 reads SNEGSKA (reference sequence). The CDR3 DNA reads as TGCAGTGCTAGAGTGGAGGGGCCCTACGAGCAGTACTTC. Its translation: CSARVEGPYEQYF.

The chain couples TRBV14 to TRBJ1-2; no reliable D call. Germline V gene lookup returns CDR1 SGHDN and CDR2 FVKESK. V dropped 2 bases and J dropped 8 bases, with 9 bases sitting between them. The CDR3 extends over 12 amino acids. CDR3 DNA: TGTGCCAGCAGCCAACGGCAAGAAGGCTACACCTTC. Protein: CASSQRQEGYTF. Together with reference TRBV14 and TRBJ1-2, the CDR3 gives the full variable domain: EAGVTQFPSHSVIEKGQTVTLRCDPISGHDNLYWYRRVMGKEIKFLLHFVKESKQDESGMPNNRFLAERTGGTYSTLKVQPAELEDSGVYFCASSQRQEGYTFGSGTRLTVV.

This clonotype was observed many times. The rearrangement links TRBV7-2 to TRBJ2-1, with 11 bases aligning to TRBD2. This CDR3 spans 14 amino acids. The V gene's germline CDR1 is SGHTA and CDR2 FQGNSA. J lost 7 bases, V lost 5 bases, and 4 bases had no gene match. The CDR3 DNA sequence: TGTGCCAGCAGCCGTAGCGGGGGGGCAAATGAGCAGTTCTTC. It translates to CASSRSGGANEQFF.

V gene TRBV12-3 or TRBV12-4 combines with J gene TRBJ2-2; 16 bases are shared with TRBD2. V lost 5 bases, J lost 0 bases, and 6 bases stayed unmatched. The CDR3 consists of 19 residues. CDR3 in amino acids: CASSHTGTSGGANTGELFF. The CDR3 DNA sequence: TGTGCCAGCAGTCACACCGGGACTAGCGGGGGGGCGAACACCGGGGAGCTGTTTTTT.

This clonotype was seen more than once but under ten times. The chain uses TRBV4-3 and TRBJ1-2; possibly TRBD1 for D (5 bases). The length of the CDR3 is 15 residues. Germline assignment: CDR1 LGHNA and CDR2 YSLEER. V was trimmed by 4 bases and J by 4 bases, leaving 16 bases between them. CDR3: CASSPRMGLGYGYTF. The CDR3 coding sequence is TGCGCCAGCAGCCCTCGTATGGGGCTGGGCTATGGCTACACCTTC.

This clonotype was counted a single time. One junction end does not reproduce the germline sequence, and a read error may be involved. The CDR3 sequence: CASSESWYNEQSF. The CDR3 DNA is TGTGCCAGCAGTGAATCCTGGTACAATGAGCAGTCCTTC. The chain has TRBV6-1 and TRBJ2-1, with unresolved D. CDR3 length: 13 residues. CDR1 is MNHNS and CDR2 is SASEGT in the germline V gene.

The gene calls are TRBV19 and TRBJ1-2; the D gene is possibly TRBD1 (5 bases). The CDR3 spans 15 residues. Germline V gene lookup returns CDR1 LNHDA and CDR2 SQIVND (reference sequence). V was cut by 6 bases and J by 8 bases, with 22 bases left in between. CDR3 nucleotides: TGTGCCAGTAGGTCGCAGGCGGGGGGACGGCGGGGCTACACCTTC. This sequence encodes CASRSQAGGRRGYTF.

This clonotype was seen at least ten times. The V gene is TRBV28, the J gene TRBJ2-7; TRBD2 matches at 10 bases. With V trimmed by 6 bases and J by 0 bases, 5 bases remained unmatched. Germline assignment: CDR1 MDHEN and CDR2 SYDVKM. This CDR3 is 15 amino acids long. The CDR3 sequence: CASRSSGGGSYEQYF. Written as DNA, the CDR3 is TGTGCCAGCAGGTCAAGCGGGGGGGGCTCCTACGAGCAGTACTTC.

The genes are TRBV9 and TRBJ2-1; 10 positions agree with TRBD2. Germline CDR1 SGDLS, CDR2 YYNGEE. The CDR3 runs to 15 residues. Trimming took 3 bases from V and 2 from J; bases not matched to a gene: 2. The CDR3 sequence is CASSGSGGAYNEQFF. In DNA form, the CDR3 reads TGTGCCAGCAGCGGAAGCGGGGGGGCCTACAATGAGCAGTTCTTC. Looking up the rest from reference TRBV9 and TRBJ2-1 gives the full variable domain: DSGVTQTPKHLITATGQRVTLRCSPRSGDLSVYWYQQSLDQGLQFLIQYYNGEERAKGNILERFSAQQFPDLHSELNLSSLELGDSALYFCASSGSGGAYNEQFFGPGTRLTVL.

The J gene is TRBJ1-2, the V gene TRBV5-6; maybe TRBD1 (6 bases). V lost 4 bases and J 3 bases, leaving 13 bases between the germline ends. The CDR3 has 14 residues. Germline-derived CDR1 and CDR2 are SGHDT and YYEEEE. The CDR3 sequence: CASSTGGNHYGYTF. In DNA form, the CDR3 reads TGTGCCAGCAGCACTGGGGGCAATCACTATGGCTACACCTTC.

This rearrangement joins TRBV12-3 or TRBV12-4 to TRBJ1-5; perhaps TRBD1 as D (5 bases). V dropped 6 bases and J dropped 5 bases, with 20 bases sitting between them. CDR3 length: 16 residues. CDR3 sequence reads: CASRLLGGGPDQPQHF. CDR3 nucleotides: TGTGCCAGCAGGCTGCTGGGTGGGGGTCCGGATCAGCCCCAGCATTTT.

This clonotype came up a few times. V usage is TRBV7-9 and J usage is TRBJ2-3; tentatively, D is TRBD2 (5 bases). This CDR3 spans 16 amino acids. Deletions cut 8 bases from V and 3 bases from J, with 21 bases between. CDR1 SEHNR and CDR2 FQNEAQ come from the germline V gene (reference sequence). The CDR3 spells CASAPSTRGTTDTQYF. CDR3 DNA sequence: TGTGCCAGCGCTCCATCTACCCGGGGTACGACAGATACGCAGTATTTT.

The gene calls are TRBV14 and TRBJ2-7; possible D gene TRBD2, 5 bases. This CDR3 has 16 residues. The germline V gene has CDR1 SGHDN and CDR2 FVKESK. The V end lost 0 bases, the J end lost 2 bases, and 14 bases lay between the germline ends. This CDR3 reads CASSQEYGGYAYEQYF. CDR3 nucleotides: TGTGCCAGCAGCCAAGAATATGGCGGGTATGCCTACGAGCAGTACTTC.